This T cell receptor (beta chain) appears in the sequencing data of a study of T cells after posttransplantation cyclophosphamide. Regarding the study as a whole: Blood and skin or GI T cell repertoires showed limited TRB overlap. Recipient CMV seropositivity and CMV reactivation strongly tracked TRB clonality. Later blood repertoires were often dominated by clones from the donor CD8+ memory compartment.

Points on this clone: No antigen is known for it.

Trimming took 3 bases from V and 3 from J, leaving 18 bases between them. CDR3 length equals 15 residues. Germline CDR1 and CDR2: GTSNPN and SVGIG (reference sequence). Only in-frame clones appear in the TCRdb table, and some are missing; sequencing was by immunoSEQ multiplex PCR. The sample includes under 15,000 clones, about 85% of them seen just once. Peripheral blood was collected from the related graft donor on the marrow donation day. This receptor was identified in a man aged 50-60 years in good health, CMV-negative, and a related stem cell transplant donor. The sample taken for sequencing was memory CD4+ T cells sorted from PBMCs. The V call is TRBV30, the J call TRBJ2-7; weak D call: TRBD2 (7 bases). DNA of the CDR3: TGTGCCTGGAGCCCGGGGAGCGGGACATACTACGAGCAGTACTTC. Its translation is CAWSPGSGTYYEQYF. The full variable domain, completed using reference TRBV30 and TRBJ2-7, is SQTIHQWPATLVQPVGSPLSLECTVEGTSNPNLYWYRQAAGRGLQLLFYSVGIGQISSEVPQNLSASRPQDRQFILSSKKLLLSDSGFYLCAWSPGSGTYYEQYFGPGTRLTVT.